This entry describes one TCR beta chain. The entry originates in a study of T cell changes during pregnancy in multiple sclerosis. Germline V gives CDR1 MNHEY, CDR2 SVGAGI. V gave up 0 bases and J gave up 6 bases, with 11 bases separating them. There are 14 residues in the CDR3. Generated by immunoSEQ multiplex PCR, the TCRdb table keeps only in-frame clones and is missing some. The repertoire holds approximately 70,000 clones, with 90% to 95% as singletons. The TCR sequence derives from a female donor in good health, enrolled as a control in a pregnancy study. The chain is built from TRBV6-5 and TRBJ1-2; D not resolved. The specimen was peripheral blood, collected in the third trimester of pregnancy. The CDR3 protein is CASSYSREGNGYTF. The CDR3 DNA reads TGTGCCAGCAGTTACTCCCGGGAGGGCAATGGCTACACCTTC.